The T cell receptor (beta chain) described here comes from a study of blood T cell repertoires in COVID-19. Study-wide context: There were acute and convalescent COVID-19 samples, and they came from the United States, Italy and Spain. In each case, the material was cDNA or gDNA derived from T cells, B-cell-depleted T cells, or PBMCs.

Original analysis: Amplification with reference gene primers provided the estimates of nucleated cell counts. The method was immunoSEQ multiplex PCR; TCRdb's version includes in-frame clones alone and lacks a portion of them. V and J calls and clone size follow that table, whereas D and trimming were derived from the DNA. The sample includes about 360,000 clones, around 80% of them seen just once. CDR1 and CDR2 (germline): MDHEN, SYDVKM. This CDR3 spans 16 amino acids. The V and J ends lost 6 bases and 1 base respectively, with 18 bases between them. The sequence was obtained from a man younger than 40 with active or convalescent COVID-19. The chain combines TRBV28 with TRBJ1-1, with unresolved D. The sequencing sample was made of peripheral blood. CDR3 amino acids: CASRPPGLAGNTEAFF. The CDR3 nucleotides are TGTGCCAGCAGACCACCCGGCCTAGCAGGGAACACTGAAGCTTTCTTT.